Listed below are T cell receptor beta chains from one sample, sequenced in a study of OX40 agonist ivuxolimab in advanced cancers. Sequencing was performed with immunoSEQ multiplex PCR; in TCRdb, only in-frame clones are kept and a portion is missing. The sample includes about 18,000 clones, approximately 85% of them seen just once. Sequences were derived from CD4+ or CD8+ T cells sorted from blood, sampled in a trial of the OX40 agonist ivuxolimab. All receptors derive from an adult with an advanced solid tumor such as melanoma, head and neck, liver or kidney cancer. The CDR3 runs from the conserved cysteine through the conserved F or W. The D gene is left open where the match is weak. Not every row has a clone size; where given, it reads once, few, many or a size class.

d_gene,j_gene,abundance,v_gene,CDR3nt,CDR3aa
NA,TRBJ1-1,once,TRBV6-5,TGTGCCAGCAGTTACTCGAACTTGGGGAACACTGAAGCTTTCTTT,CASSYSNLGNTEAFF
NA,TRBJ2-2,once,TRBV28,TGTGCCAGCAGCCCGGCGGGGGAGCTGTTTTTT,CASSPAGELFF
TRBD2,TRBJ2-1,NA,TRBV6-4,TGTGCCAGCGTGCCGCTAGCGGGAGGGCACAATGAGCAGTTCTTC,CASVPLAGGHNEQFF
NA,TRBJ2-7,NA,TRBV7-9,TGTGCCAGCAGCTTAGGCTCCTACGAGCAGTACTTC,CASSLGSYEQYF
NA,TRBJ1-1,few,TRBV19,TGTGCCAGTATGAGTATCGGGGCTGAAGCTTTCTTT,CASMSIGAEAFF
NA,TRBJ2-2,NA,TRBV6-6,TGTGCCAGCAGTACCGGATACACCGGGGAGCTGTTTTTT,CASSTGYTGELFF
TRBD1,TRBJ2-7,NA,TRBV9,TGTGCCAGCAGCGTAACAGGGGGGCAGGGAGAGCAGTACTTC,CASSVTGGQGEQYF
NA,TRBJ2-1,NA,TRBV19,TGTGCCAGTATAGGGTACGGTGACAATGAGCAGTTCTTC,CASIGYGDNEQFF
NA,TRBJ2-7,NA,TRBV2,TGTGCCAGCATGGCGGAGCCCAACTCCTACGAGCAGTACTTC,CASMAEPNSYEQYF
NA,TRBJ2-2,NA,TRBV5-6,TGTGCCAGCAGCCGCGGCCCCGGGGAGCTGTTTTTT,CASSRGPGELFF
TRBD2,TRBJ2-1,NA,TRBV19,TGTGCCAGTAGCGTGACTAGCGGGGCGTACAATGAGCAGTTCTTC,CASSVTSGAYNEQFF
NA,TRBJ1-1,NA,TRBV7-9,TGTGCCAGCAGCTTAGAGGTGTGGGGAGAGAGCACTGAAGCTTTCTTT,CASSLEVWGESTEAFF
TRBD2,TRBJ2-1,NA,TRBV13,TGTGCCAGCAGCTTTCGCAGCGGGGGATACAATGAGCAGTTCTTC,CASSFRSGGYNEQFF
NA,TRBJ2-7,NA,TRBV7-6,TGTGCCAGCAGCTTAGGGGAGAGCTCCTACGAGCAGTACTTC,CASSLGESSYEQYF
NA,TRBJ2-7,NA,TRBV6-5,TGTGCCAGCAGTTACTTTCGGGCAGGGGAGGGCTACGAGCAGTACTTC,CASSYFRAGEGYEQYF
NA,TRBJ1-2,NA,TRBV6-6,TGTGCCAGCAGTTACGGCTATGGCTACACCTTC,CASSYGYGYTF
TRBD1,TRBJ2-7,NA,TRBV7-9,TGTGCCAGCACCCGGACAGGGGCTATCTCCTACGAGCAGTACTTC,CASTRTGAISYEQYF
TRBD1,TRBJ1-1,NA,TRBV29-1,TGCAGCGCTGAGGGGGCAAATGTGGGCACTGAAGCTTTCTTT,CSAEGANVGTEAFF
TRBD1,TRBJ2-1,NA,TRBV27,TGTGCCAGCAGTTCACAGGGGGAACGCGATGAGCAGTTCTTC,CASSSQGERDEQFF
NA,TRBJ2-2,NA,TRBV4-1,TGCGCCAGCAGACCAGGGACCGGGGAGCTGTTTTTT,CASRPGTGELFF
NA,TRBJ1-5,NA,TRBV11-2,TGTGCCAGCAGCCCCGGACCCACAATGCCCCAGCATTTT,CASSPGPTMPQHF
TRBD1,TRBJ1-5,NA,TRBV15,TGTGCCACCAGCAGTTACAGGGGGCCAGGTCAGCCCCAGCATTTT,CATSSYRGPGQPQHF
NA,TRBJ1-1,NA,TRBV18,TGTGCCAGCTCAGCAACAGGGAAGAACACTGAAGCTTTCTTT,CASSATGKNTEAFF
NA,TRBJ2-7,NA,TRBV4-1,TGCGCCAGCAGCCAAGAGGGTCGGTTTGCCGAGCAGTACTTC,CASSQEGRFAEQYF
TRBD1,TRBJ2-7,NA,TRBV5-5,TGTGCCAGCAGCCTGACAGGGCAAACCTACGAGCAGTACTTC,CASSLTGQTYEQYF
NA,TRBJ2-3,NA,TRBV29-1,TGCAGCGTTGACCGGGGCTCTAGCACAGATACGCAGTATTTT,CSVDRGSSTDTQYF
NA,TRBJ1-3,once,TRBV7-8,TGTGCCAGCAGCTCCAGACCGAGCTCTGGAAACACCATATATTTT,CASSSRPSSGNTIYF
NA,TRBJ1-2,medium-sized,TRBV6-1,TGTGCCAGCAACGGGGACCAAGCTTGGTATGGCTACACCTTC,CASNGDQAWYGYTF
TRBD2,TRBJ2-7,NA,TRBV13,TGTGCCAGCAGCTCACGGGGACTAGCGGAGCAGTACTTC,CASSSRGLAEQYF
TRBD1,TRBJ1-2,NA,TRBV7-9,TGTGCCAGCAGCTTAGCGACCCTAGGACAGGTTGAGGACAATGGCTACACCTTC,CASSLATLGQVEDNGYTF
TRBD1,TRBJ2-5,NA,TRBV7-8,TGTGCCAGCAGCTTAGTTGCGGGACAGGGGGCGTGGGAGACCCAGTACTTC,CASSLVAGQGAWETQYF
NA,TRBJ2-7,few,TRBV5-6,TGTGCCAGCGGAACAGGTTTAAGCTCCTACGAGCAGTACTTC,CASGTGLSSYEQYF
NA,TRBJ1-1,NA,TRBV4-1,TGCGCCAGCAGCCAAGTACCGCGAGGGACCACTGAAGCTTTCTTT,CASSQVPRGTTEAFF
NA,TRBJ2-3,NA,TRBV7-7,TGTGCCAGCAGCTTACGGGGGGCTACAGATACGCAGTATTTT,CASSLRGATDTQYF
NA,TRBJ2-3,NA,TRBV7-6,TGTGCCAGCAGCCGAGGAGCCACAGATACGCAGTATTTT,CASSRGATDTQYF
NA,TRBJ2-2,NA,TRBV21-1,TGTGCCAGCAGTAGTGGTACCGGGACACCCTGGCGGACCGGGGAGCTGTTTTTT,CASSSGTGTPWRTGELFF
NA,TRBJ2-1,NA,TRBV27,TGTGCCAGCAGTTTAGTCGACCACAATGAGCAGTTCTTC,CASSLVDHNEQFF
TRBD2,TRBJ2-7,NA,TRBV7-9,TGTGCCAGCAGCTTAGTGGGACTAGCGGGAAACGAGCAGTACTTC,CASSLVGLAGNEQYF
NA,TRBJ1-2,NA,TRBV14,TGTGCCAGCAGCCAAGACTCCGGGGCTGGCTACACCTTC,CASSQDSGAGYTF
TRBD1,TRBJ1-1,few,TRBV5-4,TGTGCCAGCAGCCGACAGGGTACTGAAGCTTTCTTT,CASSRQGTEAFF
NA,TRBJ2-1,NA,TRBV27,TGTGCCAGCAGTATTACAGGGAGGGGAAACTACAATGAGCAGTTCTTC,CASSITGRGNYNEQFF
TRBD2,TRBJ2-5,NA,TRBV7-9,TGTGCCAGCAGCTTCCCTAGCGGGGGGGCTGAAGAGACCCAGTACTTC,CASSFPSGGAEETQYF
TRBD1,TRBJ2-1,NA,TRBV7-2,TGTGCCAGCAGCCCCAGGACAGGGCAAAATGAGCAGTTCTTC,CASSPRTGQNEQFF
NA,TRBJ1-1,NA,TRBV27,TGTGCCAGCAGTTTCACAGGGACGAACACTGAAGCTTTCTTT,CASSFTGTNTEAFF
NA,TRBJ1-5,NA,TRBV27,TGTGCCAGCAGTTATTCAGGGGAGGGCAATCAGCCCCAGCATTTT,CASSYSGEGNQPQHF
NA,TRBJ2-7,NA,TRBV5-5,TGTGCCAGCAGCTTGGTGTCGGGAGAATATTACGAGCAGTACTTC,CASSLVSGEYYEQYF